This T cell receptor beta chain was obtained from a study of regulatory T cells in long-lasting Graves disease. The TCR beta library used iRepertoire HTBI primers with Arm-PCR amplification of CDR3. TCRdb ran MiXCR on the multiplex PCR reads and lists one entry per CDR3 protein. The table lists under 250,000 distinct CDR3 sequences, less than 20% of them singletons. The CDR3 sequence is 18 residues long. V shed 0 bases and J shed 3 bases, with 21 bases lying between them. The germline CDR1 and CDR2 sequences are SGHRS and YFSETQ. Time point of the sample: newly diagnosed GD, antithyroid drugs for less than 3 months. Following extraction of RNA from PBMCs, that RNA was used to make the TCR library. Study findings and constraints: Investigators studied peripheral blood only, not thyroid tissue.

This clonotype appeared many times. The antigen is not known. Another study also made use of these data, one on T cells in Graves' hyperthyroidism and ophthalmopathy. This second study notes: A first-round RT-PCR of the TCR CDR3 used the HTBI primer set.

The clonotype originates from a woman aged 25 to 39 with Graves disease. The chain joins TRBV5-1 to TRBJ1-1; unclear D gene. This material consisted of peripheral blood mononuclear cells (PBMCs), taken at new diagnosis, from a patient treated with antithyroid drugs. This CDR3 reads CASSLADRPGGSHTEAFF. DNA of the CDR3: TGCGCCAGCAGCTTGGCCGATCGGCCGGGAGGATCCCACACTGAAGCTTTCTTT.